Listed below are T cell receptor beta chains from one sample, sequenced in a study of shared clonotypes between healthy human individuals. Only in-frame clones appear in the TCRdb table, and some are missing; sequencing was by immunoSEQ multiplex PCR. The profile covers hundreds of thousands of clones, with about 97% appearing a single time and around 0.058% taken by the ten largest. The sequenced sample consisted of naive CD4+ T cells sorted from blood. The source is a woman aged 25-40 years in good health. The CDR3 runs from the conserved cysteine through the conserved F or W. The order of the fields is V gene, CDR3 protein.

v_gene: TRBV7-9
CDR3aa: CASSLTSGPIPGVF

v_gene: TRBV7-7
CDR3aa: CASSLAREGRSPLYF

v_gene: TRBV4-1
CDR3aa: CASSQDSGPGGRLDTQYF

v_gene: TRBV2
CDR3aa: CASRQTGHYGYTF

v_gene: TRBV6-5
CDR3aa: CASSLTEMNTEAFF

v_gene: TRBV5-1
CDR3aa: CASSPLAGGPNEQFF

v_gene: TRBV2
CDR3aa: CASSPIRTTSTDTQYF

v_gene: TRBV15
CDR3aa: CATSRSEEETQYF

v_gene: TRBV5-1
CDR3aa: CASSLGGQGNTEAFF

v_gene: TRBV15
CDR3aa: CATSRMDRDPEAFF

v_gene: TRBV18
CDR3aa: CASSRLGGSGANVLTF

v_gene: TRBV5-1
CDR3aa: CASSRGLDSPLHF

v_gene: TRBV6-6
CDR3aa: CASSQRTAATDTQYF

v_gene: TRBV4-2
CDR3aa: CASSQVLAGEIDTQYF

v_gene: TRBV5-1
CDR3aa: CASSFPSGRSNEQFF

v_gene: TRBV21-1
CDR3aa: CVDGGPNYNEQFF

v_gene: TRBV5-3
CDR3aa: CARSLCGRAKKYNEQFF

v_gene: TRBV5-5
CDR3aa: CASSLGTGGIQPQHF

v_gene: TRBV19
CDR3aa: CASSIGTSRGYTEAFF

v_gene: TRBV7-9
CDR3aa: CASSLSGVTTGELFF

v_gene: TRBV6-5
CDR3aa: CASSLADHQPQHF

v_gene: TRBV28
CDR3aa: CASSSPTSGSRNEQFF

v_gene: TRBV5-1
CDR3aa: CAIERKGWTSYEQYF

v_gene: TRBV5-1
CDR3aa: CASSRGLAGGTPYEQYF

v_gene: TRBV28
CDR3aa: CASSFTVTGTPSSYEQYF

v_gene: TRBV18
CDR3aa: CASSPAGTGGNEQYF

v_gene: TRBV15
CDR3aa: CATSPFPQSNQPQHF

v_gene: TRBV27
CDR3aa: CASSLVGTSGAISYEQYF

v_gene: TRBV11-2
CDR3aa: CASSLQGQTNSPLHF

v_gene: TRBV5-5
CDR3aa: CASSLRGTSRIWKETQYF

v_gene: TRBV1
CDR3aa: CTSSQPSQDSTDTQYF

v_gene: TRBV5-1
CDR3aa: CASSYTPDQETQYF

v_gene: TRBV7-9
CDR3aa: CASSLDLRDSIYEQYF

v_gene: TRBV21-1
CDR3aa: CASSKRAEREGGGDTQYF

v_gene: TRBV5-1
CDR3aa: CASSFTGGITGELFF

v_gene: TRBV4-1
CDR3aa: CASSQRDIPEQYF

v_gene: TRBV5-8
CDR3aa: CASSLGRLAGVYNEQFF

v_gene: TRBV5-1
CDR3aa: CASSPQGLDQPQHF

v_gene: TRBV7-9
CDR3aa: CASSLYTDTQYF

v_gene: TRBV10-3
CDR3aa: CAIRRDRGPEAFF

v_gene: TRBV19
CDR3aa: CASSIWGNQPQHF

v_gene: TRBV5-1
CDR3aa: CASSPVGQTLQGEQYF

v_gene: TRBV7-9
CDR3aa: CASSPGHLNTEAFF

v_gene: TRBV7-8
CDR3aa: CASSWTRGVGSQETQYF

v_gene: TRBV1
CDR3aa: CTSSHPSYEQYF